The sequence of this T cell receptor beta chain was determined in a study of blood T cell repertoires in COVID-19. For the study at large: Spain, Italy and the United States supplied samples that represented acute and convalescent COVID-19. In each case, the material was cDNA or gDNA derived from T cells, B-cell-depleted T cells, or PBMCs.

In the original processing: Amplification with reference gene primers provided the estimates of nucleated cell counts. Sequenced by immunoSEQ multiplex PCR; TCRdb stores in-frame clones only, minus some. Clonal size and the V and J genes are those of that table, whereas D and trimming came from the DNA. The sample contains tens of thousands of clones, around 83% of which appear only once. The germline CDR1 and CDR2 sequences are SNHLY and FYNNEI. This CDR3 spans 15 amino acids. With 5 bases removed from V and 0 bases from J, the gap between germline ends came to 8 bases. In its sample, this clone was seen a few times.

This clonotype originated in a human donor in a cohort sampled during active COVID-19. This sequence joins TRBV2 and TRBJ2-6, with D possibly being TRBD1 (6 bases). The sample taken for sequencing was peripheral blood. CDR3 amino acids: CASSRTDSGANVLTF. For the CDR3, the DNA is TGTGCCAGCAGTCGGACAGACTCTGGGGCCAACGTCCTGACTTTC.